A selection of T cell receptor beta chains follows, all from one sample in a study of Graves' ophthalmopathy and Graves' hyperthyroidism. MiXCR, run by TCRdb on the multiplex PCR reads, gives a single entry per CDR3 protein. The profile shows about 700,000 distinct CDR3 sequences, just over 40% of them singletons. The sample was peripheral blood. The source of these receptors is an adult man with Graves' ophthalmopathy. The CDR3 runs from the conserved cysteine through the conserved F or W. The order of the fields is J gene, V gene, D gene, clone size, CDR3 protein, CDR3 DNA. The D gene is left open where the match is weak. Clone size is shown for a subset of rows, as once, few, many or a class of expanded clone.

j_call: TRBJ1-5; v_call: TRBV15; d_call: -; clone_size: -; cdr3_aa: CATSRDLAGSNQPQHF; cdr3_nt: TGTGCCACCAGCAGAGATTTGGCAGGGTCCAATCAGCCCCAGCATTTT
j_call: TRBJ1-4; v_call: TRBV5-4; d_call: -; clone_size: -; cdr3_aa: CASSLAGGTTNEKLVF; cdr3_nt: TGTGCCAGCAGCTTGGCCGGAGGGACAACTAATGAAAAACTGGTTTTT
j_call: TRBJ2-2; v_call: TRBV29-1; d_call: -; clone_size: many; cdr3_aa: CSVDPRDNSNTGELFF; cdr3_nt: TGCAGCGTTGACCCCCGGGACAACTCGAACACCGGGGAGCTGTTTTTT
j_call: TRBJ1-5; v_call: TRBV12-3/TRBV12-4; d_call: TRBD1; clone_size: -; cdr3_aa: CASSTDRENQPQHF; cdr3_nt: TGTGCCAGCAGTACGGACAGGGAGAATCAGCCCCAGCATTTT
j_call: TRBJ1-2; v_call: TRBV10-3; d_call: -; clone_size: once; cdr3_aa: CAISDQSGDGYTF; cdr3_nt: TGTGCCATCAGCGACCAAAGCGGGGATGGCTACACCTTC
j_call: TRBJ1-1; v_call: TRBV14; d_call: TRBD1; clone_size: many; cdr3_aa: CASSQAGTGLLNTEAFF; cdr3_nt: TGTGCCAGCAGCCAAGCCGGGACAGGGCTGCTGAACACTGAAGCTTTCTTT
j_call: TRBJ1-1; v_call: TRBV5-6; d_call: -; clone_size: -; cdr3_aa: CASRAQGVGTEAFF; cdr3_nt: TGTGCCAGCAGGGCCCAGGGAGTCGGCACTGAAGCTTTCTTT
j_call: TRBJ2-2; v_call: TRBV2; d_call: TRBD1; clone_size: -; cdr3_aa: CASSTDRAEIGELFF; cdr3_nt: TGTGCCAGCAGTACAGACAGGGCGGAAATCGGGGAGCTGTTTTTT
j_call: TRBJ2-7; v_call: TRBV28; d_call: -; clone_size: -; cdr3_aa: CASTDSPYEQYF; cdr3_nt: TGTGCCAGCACGGACAGCCCCTACGAGCAGTACTTC
j_call: TRBJ1-2; v_call: TRBV30; d_call: TRBD1; clone_size: -; cdr3_aa: CAGEGQGFGLVYTF; cdr3_nt: TGTGCCGGAGAGGGACAGGGCTTCGGGTTAGTCTACACCTTC
j_call: TRBJ2-5; v_call: TRBV24-1; d_call: TRBD2; clone_size: many; cdr3_aa: CATSDTGTSGLGETQYF; cdr3_nt: TGTGCCACCAGTGACACCGGGACTAGCGGTCTCGGGGAGACCCAGTACTTC
j_call: TRBJ2-6; v_call: TRBV29-1; d_call: -; clone_size: -; cdr3_aa: CSVVGDMSGADVLTF; cdr3_nt: TGCAGCGTTGTGGGGGACATGTCTGGGGCCGACGTCCTGACTTTC
j_call: TRBJ1-5; v_call: TRBV15; d_call: -; clone_size: few; cdr3_aa: CSNQPQHF; cdr3_nt: TGTAGCAATCAGCCCCAGCATTTT
j_call: TRBJ2-7; v_call: TRBV10-3; d_call: TRBD1; clone_size: -; cdr3_aa: CAISDRTGGSDEQYF; cdr3_nt: TGTGCCATCAGTGACCGGACAGGGGGATCCGACGAGCAGTACTTC
j_call: TRBJ2-7; v_call: TRBV20-1; d_call: TRBD2; clone_size: many; cdr3_aa: CSARSTSGRLDEQYF; cdr3_nt: TGCAGTGCTAGGTCGACTAGCGGGAGACTCGACGAGCAGTACTTC
j_call: TRBJ2-5; v_call: TRBV7-2; d_call: -; clone_size: many; cdr3_aa: CASSFLTGGETQYF; cdr3_nt: TGTGCCAGCAGCTTTTTGACCGGGGGAGAGACCCAGTACTTC
j_call: TRBJ1-3; v_call: TRBV5-1; d_call: TRBD1; clone_size: -; cdr3_aa: CASSVEDSRGQGRGNTIYF; cdr3_nt: TGCGCCAGCAGCGTTGAAGATTCTCGGGGACAGGGAAGGGGAAACACCATATATTTT
j_call: TRBJ2-3; v_call: TRBV7-9; d_call: -; clone_size: -; cdr3_aa: CASSFRGTLPSTDTQYF; cdr3_nt: TGTGCCAGCAGCTTTAGGGGAACACTGCCGAGCACAGATACGCAGTATTTT
j_call: TRBJ1-5; v_call: TRBV7-2; d_call: -; clone_size: once; cdr3_aa: CASSPQEWTARDPQHF; cdr3_nt: TGTGCCAGCAGCCCTCAAGAGTGGACGGCCCGGGACCCCCAGCATTTT
j_call: TRBJ1-2; v_call: TRBV2; d_call: TRBD1; clone_size: -; cdr3_aa: CASRVGQGMGGYTF; cdr3_nt: TGTGCCAGCAGGGTGGGACAGGGGATGGGTGGCTACACCTTC
j_call: TRBJ2-5; v_call: TRBV12-3/TRBV12-4; d_call: TRBD1; clone_size: few; cdr3_aa: CASRGQGVETQYF; cdr3_nt: TGTGCCAGCAGGGGACAGGGGGTAGAGACCCAGTACTTC
j_call: TRBJ2-3; v_call: TRBV10-3; d_call: TRBD1; clone_size: -; cdr3_aa: CAISEDRERGTQYF; cdr3_nt: TGTGCCATCAGTGAAGACAGGGAGAGAGGGACGCAGTATTTT
j_call: TRBJ2-2; v_call: TRBV19; d_call: -; clone_size: -; cdr3_aa: CASNRAHRELFF; cdr3_nt: TGTGCCAGTAACAGGGCCCACAGGGAGCTGTTTTTT
j_call: TRBJ2-1; v_call: TRBV2; d_call: TRBD2; clone_size: many; cdr3_aa: CASRDTGGGNEQFF; cdr3_nt: TGTGCCAGCAGAGACACGGGGGGAGGGAATGAGCAGTTCTTC
j_call: TRBJ2-7; v_call: TRBV6-5; d_call: -; clone_size: few; cdr3_aa: CASTSGTGLYEQYF; cdr3_nt: TGTGCCAGCACCTCCGGGACGGGTCTCTACGAGCAGTACTTC
j_call: TRBJ1-1; v_call: TRBV29-1; d_call: -; clone_size: -; cdr3_aa: CSVHLLLGLTTEAFF; cdr3_nt: TGCAGCGTTCACCTATTGCTGGGTTTGACTACTGAAGCTTTCTTT
j_call: TRBJ2-7; v_call: TRBV7-9; d_call: -; clone_size: -; cdr3_aa: CASSPRAGTSYEQYF; cdr3_nt: TGTGCCAGCAGCCCGCGGGCGGGGACCTCCTACGAGCAGTACTTC
j_call: TRBJ1-5; v_call: TRBV29-1; d_call: TRBD1; clone_size: many; cdr3_aa: CSVATGESNQPQHF; cdr3_nt: TGCAGCGTTGCGACAGGGGAGAGCAATCAGCCCCAGCATTTT
j_call: TRBJ1-6; v_call: TRBV27; d_call: -; clone_size: many; cdr3_aa: CASSHRANSPLHF; cdr3_nt: TGTGCCAGCAGTCACAGGGCTAATTCACCCCTCCACTTT
j_call: TRBJ1-5; v_call: TRBV15; d_call: -; clone_size: many; cdr3_aa: CATSRGGAPGDQPQHF; cdr3_nt: TGTGCCACCAGCAGAGGGGGGGCCCCTGGGGATCAGCCCCAGCATTTT
j_call: TRBJ2-5; v_call: TRBV6-5; d_call: -; clone_size: -; cdr3_aa: CASVAPSGLETQYF; cdr3_nt: TGTGCCAGCGTTGCCCCCTCAGGGTTGGAGACCCAGTACTTC
j_call: TRBJ2-5; v_call: TRBV10-3; d_call: -; clone_size: -; cdr3_aa: CASAPRGRNQETQYF; cdr3_nt: TGTGCCAGCGCCCCAAGGGGTCGGAACCAAGAGACCCAGTACTTC
j_call: TRBJ2-2; v_call: TRBV20-1; d_call: -; clone_size: many; cdr3_aa: CSARVPGRTNTGELFF; cdr3_nt: TGCAGTGCTAGGGTTCCGGGACGGACGAACACCGGGGAGCTGTTTTTT
j_call: TRBJ2-7; v_call: TRBV10-3; d_call: -; clone_size: -; cdr3_aa: CAISDSGSYEQYF; cdr3_nt: TGTGCCATCAGTGACTCTGGATCCTACGAGCAGTACTTC
j_call: TRBJ1-1; v_call: TRBV19; d_call: -; clone_size: many; cdr3_aa: CASSPTGPMNTEAFF; cdr3_nt: TGTGCCAGTAGTCCCACAGGGCCGATGAACACTGAAGCTTTCTTT
j_call: TRBJ1-5; v_call: TRBV10-3; d_call: -; clone_size: -; cdr3_aa: CAIASGDQPQHF; cdr3_nt: TGTGCCATCGCTTCGGGGGATCAGCCCCAGCATTTT
j_call: TRBJ1-5; v_call: TRBV6-5; d_call: TRBD1; clone_size: -; cdr3_aa: CASSYDRGTGQPQHF; cdr3_nt: TGTGCCAGCAGTTACGACAGGGGAACGGGGCAGCCCCAGCATTTT
j_call: TRBJ1-6; v_call: TRBV12-3/TRBV12-4; d_call: TRBD1; clone_size: -; cdr3_aa: CAGSLRLGQGGSPLHF; cdr3_nt: TGTGCCGGCAGTTTAAGGTTGGGACAGGGCGGTTCACCCCTCCACTTT
j_call: TRBJ2-7; v_call: TRBV29-1; d_call: -; clone_size: -; cdr3_aa: CSVVRGPAVYEQYF; cdr3_nt: TGCAGCGTCGTCAGGGGTCCCGCGGTCTACGAGCAGTACTTC
j_call: TRBJ1-1; v_call: TRBV25-1; d_call: TRBD1; clone_size: -; cdr3_aa: CASSVGGPGTEAFF; cdr3_nt: TGTGCCAGCAGCGTAGGGGGCCCGGGCACTGAAGCTTTCTTT
j_call: TRBJ2-2; v_call: TRBV25-1; d_call: TRBD2; clone_size: -; cdr3_aa: CASFRLAGTGELFF; cdr3_nt: TGTGCCAGCTTCCGACTAGCGGGGACCGGGGAGCTGTTTTTT
j_call: TRBJ1-2; v_call: TRBV4-1; d_call: -; clone_size: -; cdr3_aa: CASRGQGSHGYTF; cdr3_nt: TGCGCCAGCCGGGGGCAGGGCAGCCATGGCTACACCTTC
j_call: TRBJ2-5; v_call: TRBV5-1; d_call: -; clone_size: many; cdr3_aa: CASSLVVGSETQYF; cdr3_nt: TGCGCCAGCAGCTTGGTTGTCGGGAGTGAGACCCAGTACTTC
j_call: TRBJ2-2; v_call: TRBV11-2; d_call: TRBD1; clone_size: -; cdr3_aa: CASSHWTGLDTGELFF; cdr3_nt: TGTGCCAGCAGCCATTGGACAGGGTTGGACACCGGGGAGCTGTTTTTT